This T cell receptor beta chain emerged from a study of T cell repertoires in cytomegalovirus infection (dated by TCRdb to the late 2010s). Background for the entire study: Because public TCR beta signatures pointed to carriage of CMV infection together with the matching HLA type, the HLA type of each donor mattered for the analysis.

The CDR3 runs 17 amino acids, cysteine and phenylalanine included. Just the 51-base CDR3 DNA is kept, in frame starting at base 1. CDR1 is given as LGHNA and CDR2 as YSLEER, both from the germline V gene. V loses 2 bases at its end and J loses 4 bases; junction bases beyond the gene matches: 10. Study-wide findings and limitations: Cumulative frequency of public TCR beta family members discriminated carriers of CMV infection plus the relevant HLA type in this cohort and an independent approximately 370-donor cohort. In the ex vivo response, HLA-C-restricted CMV-specific TCR beta clonotypes were dominant, and in two of eight donors the single most frequent clonotype came from this HLA-C-restricted group.

Instrument used: Illumina HiSeq 1500. TCRdb reworked the public reads: Q25 trimming with fastp, MiXCR clone assembly, productive beta chains retained. Every entry covers one CDR3 protein and lists the most common genes and DNA from its rows. This sample lists fewer than 550,000 distinct CDR3 sequences; approximately 32% were detected once. The leading ten clones occupy 12% to 15% of the sample. As for this clonotype: Its antigen is currently not known. No qualities accompany the bases; no much larger clone lies one base away.

The clonotype originates from a human donor in good health (CMV status not recorded). Some clones in this sample may be carry-over from other donors' samples. This sequence uses TRBV4-3 and TRBJ2-5, with 10 bases matching TRBD2. Source material: PBMCs. The encoded CDR3 is CASSQQQRGGQRETQYF. The bases are TGCGCCAGCAGCCAACAGCAGCGGGGGGGCCAAAGAGAGACCCAGTACTTC.